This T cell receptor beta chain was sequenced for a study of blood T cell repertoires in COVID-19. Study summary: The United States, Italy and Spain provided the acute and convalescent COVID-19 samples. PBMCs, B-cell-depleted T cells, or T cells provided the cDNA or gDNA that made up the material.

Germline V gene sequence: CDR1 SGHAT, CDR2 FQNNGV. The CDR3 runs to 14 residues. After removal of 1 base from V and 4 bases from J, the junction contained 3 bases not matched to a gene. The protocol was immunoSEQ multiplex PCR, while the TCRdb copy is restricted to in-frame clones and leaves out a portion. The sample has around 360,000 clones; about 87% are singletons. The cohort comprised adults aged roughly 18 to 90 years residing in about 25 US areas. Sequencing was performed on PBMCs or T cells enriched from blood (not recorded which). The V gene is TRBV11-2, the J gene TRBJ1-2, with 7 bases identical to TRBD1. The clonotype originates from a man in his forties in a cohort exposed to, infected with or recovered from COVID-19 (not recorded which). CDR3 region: CASSLGTGSYGYTF. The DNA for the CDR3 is TGTGCCAGCAGCTTAGGGACAGGCTCCTATGGCTACACCTTC. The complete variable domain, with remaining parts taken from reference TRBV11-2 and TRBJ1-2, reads EAGVAQSPRYKIIEKRQSVAFWCNPISGHATLYWYQQILGQGPKLLIQFQNNGVVDDSQLPKDRFSAERLKGVDSTLKIQPAKLEDSAVYLCASSLGTGSYGYTFGSGTRLTVV.